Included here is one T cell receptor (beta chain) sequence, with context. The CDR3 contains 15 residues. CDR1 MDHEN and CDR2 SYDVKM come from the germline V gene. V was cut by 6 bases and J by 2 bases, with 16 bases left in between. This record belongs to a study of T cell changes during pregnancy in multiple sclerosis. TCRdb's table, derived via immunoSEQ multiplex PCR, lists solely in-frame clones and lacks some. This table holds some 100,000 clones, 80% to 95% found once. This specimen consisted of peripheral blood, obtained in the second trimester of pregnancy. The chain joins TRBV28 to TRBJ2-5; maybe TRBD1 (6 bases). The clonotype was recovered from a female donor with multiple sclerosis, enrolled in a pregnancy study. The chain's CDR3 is CASRVTGMGQETQYF. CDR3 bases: TGTGCCAGCAGAGTAACAGGGATGGGACAAGAGACCCAGTACTTC.